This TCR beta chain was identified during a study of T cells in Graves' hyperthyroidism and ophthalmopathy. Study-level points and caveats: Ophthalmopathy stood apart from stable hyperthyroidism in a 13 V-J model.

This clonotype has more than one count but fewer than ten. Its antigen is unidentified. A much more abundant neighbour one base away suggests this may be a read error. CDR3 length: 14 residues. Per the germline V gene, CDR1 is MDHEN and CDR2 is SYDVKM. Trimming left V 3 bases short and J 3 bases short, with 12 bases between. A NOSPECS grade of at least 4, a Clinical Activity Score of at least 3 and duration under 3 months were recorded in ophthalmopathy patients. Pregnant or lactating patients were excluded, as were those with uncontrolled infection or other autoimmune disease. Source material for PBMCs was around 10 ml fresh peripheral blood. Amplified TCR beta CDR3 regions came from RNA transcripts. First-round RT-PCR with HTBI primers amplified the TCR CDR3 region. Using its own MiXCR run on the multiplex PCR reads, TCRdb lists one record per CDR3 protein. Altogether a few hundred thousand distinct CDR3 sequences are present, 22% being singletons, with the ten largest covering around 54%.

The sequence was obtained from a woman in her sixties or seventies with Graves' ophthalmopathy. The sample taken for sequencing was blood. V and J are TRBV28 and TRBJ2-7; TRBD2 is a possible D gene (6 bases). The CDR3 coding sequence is TGTGCCAGCAGTTTGGAGGGAATGAGCTACGAGCAGTACTTC. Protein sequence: CASSLEGMSYEQYF.